This T cell receptor beta chain came from a study of blood T cell repertoires in COVID-19. Study as a whole: The United States, Italy and Spain were the sources of the acute and convalescent COVID-19 samples. Sources were T cells, B-cell-depleted T cells, or PBMCs; the material itself was cDNA or gDNA.

In the authors' workflow: Amplification of reference gene primers was used by the study to estimate nucleated cell counts. Clones were read by immunoSEQ multiplex PCR, and TCRdb kept only the in-frame ones, dropping some. V and J calls and clone size follow that table, whereas D and trimming were derived from the DNA. The table has 200,000 to 300,000 clones, 84% seen once. The germline V gene has CDR1 MNHEY and CDR2 SMNVEV (reference sequence). J was trimmed by 2 bases and V by 10 bases; bases with no gene match: 8. The CDR3 has 13 residues. Sequencing input: peripheral blood. The gene calls are TRBV27 and TRBJ2-7; 7 bases agree with TRBD1. The sequence came from a man aged 45-65 years with acute or convalescent COVID-19. The CDR3 DNA sequence: TGTGCCAACGACCCACAGGGGCCCTACGAGCAGTACTTC. This gives the protein CANDPQGPYEQYF.